The 23 T cell receptor beta chains presented below share a single source sample, sequenced in a study of T cells in Graves' hyperthyroidism and ophthalmopathy. Using RNA transcripts as the source, TCR beta CDR3 regions were amplified. TCR CDR3 underwent first-round RT-PCR with the HTBI primer set. Via MiXCR, TCRdb re-called the multiplex PCR reads, giving one row per CDR3 protein. Of about 400,000 distinct CDR3 sequences listed, approximately 15% are singletons. The specimen was blood. These TCRs come from a woman aged 18 to 35 with Graves' hyperthyroidism.

This clonotype was picked up many times. V usage is TRBV7-3 and J usage is TRBJ2-3; 8 bases match TRBD2. The germline CDR1 and CDR2 sequences are SGHTA and FQGTGA. V lost 3 bases to trimming and J lost 6 bases; unmatched junction nucleotides: 5. This CDR3 contains 14 residues. CDR3 nucleotide sequence: TGTGCCAGCAGCTTGGCGGGGGGAATCGATACGCAGTATTTT. It translates to CASSLAGGIDTQYF.

Ten or more counts support this clonotype. V gene TRBV24-1 combines with J gene TRBJ2-3; 7 bases agree with TRBD1. Unmatched junction bases numbered 4, after V lost 2 bases and J lost 6 bases. This CDR3 has 14 residues. Germline lookup yields CDR1 KGHDR and CDR2 SFDVKD. DNA of the CDR3: TGTGCCACCAGTGATTGGGACAGCGAGGATACGCAGTATTTT. Encoded protein: CATSDWDSEDTQYF.

This chain links TRBV7-3 with TRBJ2-2; D may match TRBD1 or TRBD2 (5 bases each). V was clipped by 8 bases and J by 0 bases, with 10 bases between them. Germline V gene data show CDR1 as SGHTA and CDR2 as FQGTGA. The CDR3 length is 14 residues. The CDR3 DNA follows: TGTGCCAGCGGGGGAGACGCGAACACCGGGGAGCTGTTTTTT. This codes for CASGGDANTGELFF.

This clonotype was counted a few times. The chain combines TRBV29-1 with TRBJ2-2; TRBD1 matches 11 bases. The CDR3 has 15 residues. The junction had 5 bases not matched to a gene; V was cut back by 4 bases and J by 4 bases. Germline loops: CDR1 SQVTM, CDR2 ANQGSEA. This CDR3 reads CSVGGQGVGTGELFF. The CDR3 DNA sequence: TGCAGCGTTGGGGGACAGGGGGTTGGCACCGGGGAGCTGTTTTTT.

This rearrangement joins TRBV6-1 to TRBJ2-7; 9 bases match TRBD2. J lost 3 bases, V lost 6 bases, and 9 bases had no gene match. CDR3 size: 15 residues. Germline lookup yields CDR1 MNHNS and CDR2 SASEGT. The CDR3 reads CASSRGVAGDYEQYF. The CDR3 DNA reads as TGTGCCAGCAGCAGGGGAGTAGCGGGGGACTACGAGCAGTACTTC.

In its sample, this clonotype was seen many times. The chain carries TRBV5-8 and TRBJ2-3; D may be TRBD2 (6 bases). The CDR3 length is 16 residues. V shed 0 bases and J shed 3 bases, with 14 bases lying between them. Germline assignment: CDR1 SGHTS and CDR2 YDEGEE. CDR3 sequence: CASSLGGRLATDTQYF. DNA for the CDR3: TGTGCCAGCAGCTTGGGTGGGAGGCTAGCGACAGATACGCAGTATTTT.

J is TRBJ2-3 and V is TRBV20-1; 11 nucleotides agree with TRBD2. Germline values: CDR1 DFQATT, CDR2 SNEGSKA (reference sequence). Trimming removed 6 bases from V and 1 base from J; junction bases left unmatched: 6. The CDR3 runs 15 residues. The CDR3 DNA reads TGCAGTGCCAGTAGCGGGAGGGCCGGCACAGATACGCAGTATTTT. Residues: CSASSGRAGTDTQYF.

This clonotype appeared a few times. The J gene is TRBJ2-2, the V gene TRBV7-2, with D perhaps matching TRBD2 (6 bases). Trimming stripped 1 base from V and 3 bases from J, with 12 bases between. CDR1 is SGHTA and CDR2 is FQGNSA in the germline V gene. CDR3 length: 16 residues. This CDR3 is CASSLGRAPYTGELFF. The CDR3, as DNA: TGTGCCAGCAGCTTAGGGAGGGCTCCATACACCGGGGAGCTGTTTTTT.

This clonotype was detected many times. The chain couples TRBV4-1 to TRBJ1-2; 8 bases agree with TRBD1. The junction had 5 bases not matched to a gene; V was cut back by 4 bases and J by 1 base. Germline V CDR1 and CDR2: MGHRA, YSYEKL. The length of the CDR3 is 15 residues. CDR3 protein: CASSRGQGFNYGYTF. The DNA of the CDR3 is TGCGCCAGCAGCCGAGGACAGGGATTTAACTATGGCTACACCTTC.

This clonotype was counted ten times or more. The chain employs TRBV12-3 or TRBV12-4 and TRBJ1-2, with 8 bases matching TRBD1. This CDR3 is built from 16 residues. Trimming cost V 0 bases and J 0 bases; bases outside gene matches: 3. DNA for the CDR3: TGTGCCAGCAGTTTAGCCGGACAGGGCGCTAACTATGGCTACACCTTC. It specifies CASSLAGQGANYGYTF.

Details on this clonotype: Given the absence of the conserved phenylalanine or tryptophan at the CDR3 end, a read error is likely. The CDR3 nucleotides read TGTGCCAGCAGTACCCTAGCGGGGGTTCCCTACGAGCAGTACCTC. Protein product: CASSTLAGVPYEQYL. V is TRBV6-1 and J is TRBJ2-7; 10 positions match TRBD2. J lost 2 bases, V lost 5 bases, and 6 bases had no gene match. This CDR3 comprises 15 residues. Looked up from germline, CDR1 is MNHNS and CDR2 is SASEGT.

The sample holds many counts of this clonotype. The chain links TRBV27 to TRBJ2-4; D is perhaps TRBD2 (5 bases). CDR1 is MNHEY and CDR2 is SMNVEV in the germline V gene (reference sequence). The CDR3 is 14 amino acids. With 4 bases removed from V and 2 bases from J, the gap between germline ends came to 9 bases. The CDR3 nucleotides are TGTGCCAGCAGTTCCGGGGAAACCAAAAACATTCAGTACTTC. The encoded protein is CASSSGETKNIQYF.

This clonotype was picked up many times. The DNA for the CDR3 is TGTGCCAGCAGCGTTCGTGCTGGGGAGCTGTTTTTT. Its translation is CASSVRAGELFF. The rearrangement joins TRBV9 to TRBJ2-2; D is undetermined. Looked up from germline, CDR1 is SGDLS and CDR2 is YYNGEE. This CDR3 contains 12 residues. V was cut by 2 bases and J by 8 bases, with 7 bases left in between.

The chain links TRBV6-1 to TRBJ2-3; TRBD1 might be the D (6 bases). The CDR3 sequence is 16 residues long. Germline CDR1 MNHNS, CDR2 SASEGT. V shed 6 bases and J shed 5 bases, with 21 bases lying between them. CDR3 in DNA: TGTGCCAGCAGCCCCGGGACACCTCTTCTAGGAGATACGCAGTATTTT. Amino acid sequence: CASSPGTPLLGDTQYF.

This clonotype was found many times. The rearrangement joins TRBV18 to TRBJ2-7; D unresolved. The germline V gene encodes CDR1 KGHSH and CDR2 LQKENI. The V and J ends lost 0 bases and 7 bases respectively, with 10 bases between them. This CDR3 contains 13 residues. The CDR3 DNA sequence: TGTGCCAGCTCACCACCGGTCCGAGAGGAGCAGTACTTC. Its protein product is CASSPPVREEQYF.

At least ten counts were recorded for this clonotype. The chain combines TRBV5-6 with TRBJ2-7, with D possibly matching TRBD1 (6 bases). Trimming left V 4 bases short and J 2 bases short, with 13 bases between. Germline V lookup: CDR1 SGHDT, CDR2 YYEEEE. There are 14 residues in the CDR3. CDR3 DNA: TGTGCCAGCAGCCCAGGGGCTAGCACCTACGAGCAGTACTTC. Protein: CASSPGASTYEQYF.

At least ten counts were recorded for this clonotype. V and J are TRBV7-3 and TRBJ1-2; D uncertain. Between the trimmed V and J ends, which lost 0 bases and 6 bases, there was a span of 8 bases. CDR1 and CDR2 from the germline V gene are SGHTA and FQGTGA. The length of the CDR3 is 13 residues. Here the CDR3 reads CASSLTAGDGYTF. The CDR3 DNA is TGTGCCAGCAGCTTAACGGCAGGTGATGGCTACACCTTC.

The chain carries TRBV9 and TRBJ2-3, with 12 bases lining up with TRBD2. Germline V gene sequence: CDR1 SGDLS, CDR2 YYNGEE. V trimming: 3 bases; J trimming: 5 bases; junction bases outside the gene matches: 10. The CDR3 consists of 17 residues. The CDR3 region has the DNA TGTGCCAGCAGCGGAGGGGTCGCTAGCGGGGGGGAAGATACGCAGTATTTT. Translated: CASSGGVASGGEDTQYF.

This clonotype has ten or more counts. The rearrangement uses TRBV7-2 and TRBJ2-3, with 8 bases fitting TRBD2. This CDR3 comprises 18 residues. CDR1 is SGHTA, CDR2 FQGNSA, per germline. V lost 5 bases, J lost 2 bases, and 15 bases stayed unmatched. This chain's CDR3 is CASSPGVGAGAHTDTQYF. The CDR3 DNA is TGTGCCAGCAGCCCAGGGGTCGGAGCGGGGGCCCACACAGATACGCAGTATTTT.

The sample holds many counts of this clonotype. The chain uses TRBV2 and TRBJ2-7, with no clear D. Germline V lookup: CDR1 SNHLY, CDR2 FYNNEI. V gave up 4 bases and J gave up 6 bases, with 13 bases separating them. The CDR3 length is 13 residues. The CDR3 coding sequence is TGTGCCAGCAGTGCTGCCCGTACTGGCGAGCAGTACTTC. Residues: CASSAARTGEQYF.

V usage is TRBV5-1 and J usage is TRBJ2-7; D unclear. V lost 0 bases and J 5 bases, leaving 12 bases between the germline ends. The CDR3 runs 14 residues. Germline assignment: CDR1 SGHRS and CDR2 YFSETQ. The CDR3 nucleotides read TGCGCCAGCAGCTTGGAATCCATATCCGACGAGCAGTACTTC. Protein product: CASSLESISDEQYF.

The sample holds many counts of this clonotype. The gene calls are TRBV2 and TRBJ2-5; 10 bases are shared with TRBD2. J gave up 1 base and V 8 bases, and 10 bases lay outside the gene matches. Germline V gene data show CDR1 as SNHLY and CDR2 as FYNNEI. The CDR3 length is 16 residues. The CDR3 coding sequence is TGTGCCAGCGGGGTAGCGGGGGGCCGATCCCAAGAGACCCAGTACTTC. Protein product: CASGVAGGRSQETQYF.

This clonotype was seen repeatedly, ten times or more. This chain's CDR3 is CASSYSIWGEQYF. The CDR3 DNA sequence: TGTGCCAGCAGTTACTCGATATGGGGCGAGCAGTACTTC. The genes are TRBV6-2 or TRBV6-3 and TRBJ2-7, with no clear D. The CDR3 runs 13 residues. Germline values: CDR1 MNHEY, CDR2 SVGEGT. V lost 0 bases to trimming and J lost 6 bases, with 9 bases between them.